The T cell receptor (beta chain) under discussion was sequenced for a study of blood T cell repertoires in COVID-19. Background on the study: Both acute and convalescent COVID-19 samples were obtained from the United States, Italy and Spain. Nucleic acid was either cDNA or gDNA, and it came from T cells, B-cell-depleted T cells, or PBMCs.

In the authors' methods: Counts of nucleated cells, estimated from reference gene primer amplification, were obtained. Sequenced by immunoSEQ multiplex PCR; TCRdb stores in-frame clones only, minus some. That table gives V, J and clone size, and the DNA gave D and trimming. The sample has 95,000 to 120,000 clones; about 80% are singletons. CDR3 length: 15 amino acids. In germline, CDR1 is SGHNT, CDR2 YYREEE (reference sequence). V lost 0 bases and J lost 5, with 9 bases in between. As concerns this clone: This sample includes further DNA sequences coding for the same CDR3.

The receptor's source is a woman between 35 and 50 years old with acute or convalescent COVID-19. Sequencing input: peripheral blood. This rearrangement joins TRBV5-4 to TRBJ1-6; D gene unclear. The DNA of the CDR3 is TGTGCCAGCAGCTTGGACCCGGGTAATAATTCACCCCTCCACTTT. It specifies CASSLDPGNNSPLHF.